The 11 T cell receptor beta chains presented below share a single source sample, sequenced in a study of T cell repertoires in cytomegalovirus infection. TCRdb re-analysed the reads in MiXCR, keeping a single row per CDR3 protein. The sample has approximately 910,000 distinct CDR3 sequences, 25% to 40% seen once. These receptors' targets are unknown. Sequenced here: cultured CD8+ T cells from PBMCs, sampled from culture after CMV antigen stimulation. These receptors were obtained from a human donor in good health (CMV status not recorded). Some clones in this sample may be carry-over from other donors' samples.

The J gene is TRBJ1-5, the V gene TRBV27; a possible D gene is TRBD1 (5 bases). V was clipped by 6 bases and J by 6 bases, with 12 bases between them. Germline V gene data show CDR1 as MNHEY and CDR2 as SMNVEV (reference sequence). This CDR3 region has 13 residues. The CDR3 nucleotides are TGTGCCAGCAGCATAGAGGGGTCTCAGCCCCAGCATTTT. Protein product: CASSIEGSQPQHF.

This clonotype came up once. The chain combines TRBV28 with TRBJ1-1; D gene uncertain. This CDR3 region has 11 residues. V dropped 10 bases and J dropped 2 bases, with 8 bases sitting between them. Germline CDR1 is MDHEN and CDR2 is SYDVKM. The CDR3 spells CATSDNTEAFF. The CDR3 DNA follows: TGTGCCACGAGCGATAACACTGAAGCTTTCTTT.

This clonotype was picked up many times. The genes are TRBV6-1 and TRBJ1-1; D ambiguous. The germline V and J ends were trimmed by 5 bases and 6 bases, with 7 bases remaining between them. This CDR3 comprises 11 residues. CDR1 and CDR2 (germline): MNHNS, SASEGT. DNA of the CDR3: TGTGCCAGCAGTTCGGGTTCTGAAGCTTTCTTT. Translating gives CASSSGSEAFF.

This clonotype was recorded many times. The chain carries TRBV7-2 and TRBJ1-1; D is perhaps TRBD1 (5 bases). From germline, CDR1 is SGHTA and CDR2 FQGNSA. This CDR3 has 16 amino acids. V lost 2 bases and J 0 bases, leaving 13 bases between the germline ends. The CDR3 loop is CASSLRQGLMNTEAFF. Here the CDR3 DNA reads TGTGCCAGCAGCTTAAGGCAGGGCCTCATGAACACTGAAGCTTTCTTT.

The V call is TRBV27, the J call TRBJ1-1; unclear D gene. Between the trimmed V and J ends, which lost 7 bases and 5 bases, there was a span of 14 bases. Germline V gene data show CDR1 as MNHEY and CDR2 as SMNVEV (reference sequence). The CDR3 extends over 13 amino acids. The DNA of the CDR3 is TGTGCCAGCAAACGGCCGGGGTATACTGAAGCTTTCTTT. This encodes CASKRPGYTEAFF.

The sample holds many counts of this clonotype. This chain links TRBV15 with TRBJ2-7; unclear D gene. The V end lost 1 base, the J end lost 2 bases, and 15 bases lay between the germline ends. CDR1 is LNHNV and CDR2 is YYDKDF in the germline V gene (reference sequence). This CDR3 spans 16 amino acids. This CDR3 is CATSRGGLGRTYEQYV. The CDR3 coding sequence is TGTGCCACCAGCAGAGGAGGATTAGGGCGGACCTACGAGCAGTACGTC.

This clonotype was recorded a few times. The gene calls are TRBV19 and TRBJ2-5; the D gene is possibly TRBD2 (6 bases). In germline, CDR1 is LNHDA, CDR2 SQIVND (reference sequence). This CDR3 has 14 amino acids. V dropped 3 bases and J dropped 5 bases, with 13 bases sitting between them. This chain's CDR3 is CASSMNSAGETQYF. In DNA, the CDR3 is TGTGCCAGTAGTATGAACAGCGCGGGGGAGACCCAGTACTTC.

This clonotype was picked up a small number of times. This chain links TRBV6-5 with TRBJ1-1; 7 bases line up with TRBD1. The CDR3 loop spans 18 amino acids. V was clipped by 5 bases and J by 1 base; unmatched bases: 16. The germline CDR1 and CDR2 sequences are MNHEY and SVGAGI. CDR3 amino acids: CASSLTGTALFRNTEAFF. The CDR3 DNA sequence: TGTGCCAGCAGTCTCACCGGGACAGCCCTTTTTAGGAACACTGAAGCTTTCTTT.

This clonotype came up many times. The rearrangement links TRBV7-8 to TRBJ2-7; 11 nucleotides agree with TRBD2. This CDR3 is built from 15 residues. Unmatched junction bases numbered 6, after V lost 2 bases and J lost 6 bases. Germline V CDR1 and CDR2: SGHVS, FQNEAQ. CDR3 protein: CASSLLAGGAFEQYV. For the CDR3, the DNA is TGTGCCAGCAGCTTACTAGCGGGGGGTGCGTTCGAGCAGTACGTC.

The chain carries TRBV9 and TRBJ1-2; tentative D call: TRBD1 (5 bases). The CDR3 runs 17 residues. Germline V gene lookup returns CDR1 SGDLS and CDR2 YYNGEE. The V end lost 2 bases, the J end lost 6 bases, and 23 bases lay between the germline ends. The DNA of the CDR3 is TGTGCCAGCAGCGTGGGTGACTCGGGGGAATATCCACATGGCTACACCTTC. Protein product: CASSVGDSGEYPHGYTF.

This clonotype has ten or more counts. The chain is built from TRBV7-2 and TRBJ2-7; D might be TRBD2 (6 bases). V was pared by 7 bases and J by 6 bases, with 19 bases between. The CDR3 contains 14 residues. Per germline, CDR1 SGHTA and CDR2 FQGNSA. The CDR3: CASISHRDLSEQYV. The DNA of the CDR3 is TGTGCCAGCATCTCACACCGGGACTTAAGCGAGCAGTACGTC.